Presented here are 4 T cell receptor beta chains from one specimen sequenced in a study of T cell repertoires in cytomegalovirus infection. TCRdb called the reads again in MiXCR, with one record for every CDR3 protein. The sample records about 25,000 distinct CDR3 sequences, approximately 22% being singletons. What these receptors recognize is not known. The specimen comprised CD8+ T cells from cultured PBMCs, sampled from culture after CMV antigen stimulation. The receptors stem from a human donor in good health (CMV status not recorded). Some clones in this sample may be carry-over from other donors' samples.

The chain is built from TRBV7-9 and TRBJ1-1; weak D call: TRBD1 (6 bases). CDR3 length: 14 residues. Germline CDR1 and CDR2: SEHNR and FQNEAQ (reference sequence). V was shortened by 5 bases and J by 3 bases, with 13 bases between the two germline ends. This CDR3 is CASSQQQGYTEAFF. The CDR3 DNA sequence: TGTGCCAGCAGCCAACAACAGGGATACACTGAAGCTTTCTTT.

Ten or more counts support this clonotype. The chain is built from TRBV10-3 and TRBJ2-7; D gene uncertain. The CDR3 sequence is 15 residues long. V was trimmed by 2 bases and J by 3 bases, leaving 14 bases between them. Germline V gene data show CDR1 as ENHRY and CDR2 as SYGVKD. This chain's CDR3 is CAISEPSDPYYEQYF. As DNA, the CDR3 is TGTGCCATCAGTGAGCCCTCGGATCCGTACTACGAGCAGTACTTC.

V gene TRBV7-2 combines with J gene TRBJ1-1; TRBD1 matches at 8 bases. This CDR3 is built from 12 residues. V trimming: 5 bases; J trimming: 8 bases; junction bases outside the gene matches: 4. Germline CDR1 and CDR2: SGHTA and FQGNSA. CDR3 DNA sequence: TGTGCCAGCAGCCGCCGGACAGGGGAAGCTTTCTTT. Translation gives CASSRRTGEAFF.

The genes are TRBV28 and TRBJ1-5; 7 bases agree with TRBD1. The CDR3 covers 13 residues. V was pared by 8 bases and J by 3 bases, with 4 bases of the junction left unmatched. The germline V gene has CDR1 MDHEN and CDR2 SYDVKM. In DNA form, the CDR3 reads TGTGCCAGCGCCGGGACAGACAATCAGCCCCAGCATTTT. It codes for CASAGTDNQPQHF.